One TCR beta chain is described in this entry. What this receptor recognizes is not known. One base away there is no much larger clone; base qualities are not given. At the DNA level, this CDR3 is encoded by other sequences in the same sample as well. Using the deep immunoSEQ assay, multiplex PCR amplified TCR CDR3 regions from genomic DNA. Extracted genomic DNA from each cell subset was distributed evenly across all wells of several immunoSEQ 96-well plates, and each plate was treated as a replicate. Each replicate PCR for sorted subsets received roughly 200 ng genomic DNA, equal to 30,000 or so T cell genomes. The purified libraries were quantified using a Qubit 3.0 fluorometer, sized with a Bioanalyzer 2100, and then quantified again using the KAPA Library Quantification kit. Every immunoSEQ 96-well plate was sequenced on a dedicated single-read 150-cycle Illumina NextSeq 550 flow cell. Under the source paper's analysis protocol: Because the immunoSEQ output included only junctional sequences and no quality scores, the filtering could not be the same as the filtering used for full-length reads. Sequences were annotated with PyIR, a Python wrapper for IgBLAST v1.9, using IMGT germline references to assign V/J genes and CDR3. Reads with weak V/J assignments (E-value above 1e-6), missing CDR3, stop codons, out-of-frame junctions, or ambiguous translated residues were removed. A V3J clonotype was defined by an identical inferred V gene, J gene, and CDR3 amino acid sequence. Percentage overlap between repertoires was computed as shared unique clonotypes divided by the size of the smaller repertoire. Three approaches were used to assess repertoire richness: RTK rarefaction, the Chao1 estimator, and Recon v2.1 estimates of unobserved clonotypes. For all TCRbeta clonotypes obtained by the gDNA method from several donors, generation probabilities were computed with OLGA. As stored in TCRdb, this immuneACCESS dataset retains in-frame rearrangements with V and J assigned. A fraction of the clones does not appear; measured against another copy, unresolved V genes explain less than half of the discrepancy, and the remainder lacks a known reason. V, J and clone size are taken as reported in that table, and D and trimming were inferred from the DNA itself. The sample table holds about 1.5 million clones, of which 95% to 99% were seen once. Approximately 0.44% of the sample rests with the top ten.

This record comes from a study of shared clonotypes between healthy human individuals (dated by TCRdb to 2018 to 2021). Describing the broader study: A few men and two women, aged 18 to 49 years, made up the cohort. Per donor, three plates each were used for CD4 naive and CD4 memory, two for CD8 naive, and one for CD8 memory. Blood TCR repertoires of about five healthy adults were deeply sequenced to estimate repertoire size and the extent of clonotype sharing between individuals. To increase sequencing depth and limit assay-specific biases, different laboratories used diverse techniques to prepare libraries and sequence TCR repertoires. Per donor, leukapheresis produced somewhere between about 0.9 and 9.5 billion PBMCs. What the research found in general, with its limitations: Higher generation probabilities were observed for clonotypes shared by all four sorted-subset donors than for non-shared clonotypes. Even with the large sequencing depth, rarefaction of the sorted-subset datasets indicated that sequencing was incomplete. When several donors were compared, the shared fraction of clonotypes was around 5% for naive CD4, around 3.6% for naive CD8, 2.3% for memory CD4, and 0.4% for memory CD8. The genetic and exposure-history diversity represented was limited by the small number of donors. Only blood was sampled, and tissue TCR repertoires likely differ from those in blood. Pairwise subsampling indicated that sequencing depth was expected to affect the degree of clonotype sharing among donors. Estimated clonotype richness was generally larger for naive than for memory subsets.

Trimming at the junction amounts to 6 bases on V and 4 bases on J, and the germline ends lie 10 bases apart. The CDR3 starts with the cysteine, ends with the phenylalanine, and has 12 residues. The sequence is cut down to CDR3 DNA, 36 bases in frame from base 1. According to the germline V gene, CDR1 reads SNHLY and CDR2 reads FYNNEI. The donors were healthy, HIV-negative adults with no recently reported acute infections or vaccinations. Only Caucasian adults living in Nashville, Tennessee, USA were represented among the donors. CD4+ T cells were enriched through magnetic negative selection, after which naive cells were positively selected on CD45RA and the remaining negative fraction served as the memory subset. Blood was obtained by leukapheresis, after which PBMCs were separated by Ficoll-Histopaque density gradient centrifugation and cryopreserved in liquid nitrogen vapor phase. Purity and quantity of every magnetically sorted T cell population were checked by analytical flow cytometry. Genomic DNA was isolated from each sorted fraction and quantified by UV absorbance on a Nanodrop 2000c.

The sequence was collected from a man between 25 and 39 years old in good health. Rearrangement joined TRBV2 to TRBJ2-7; the D assignment is uncertain and may be TRBD1 or TRBD2, with 6 bases supporting each. The material sequenced was naive CD4+ T cells sorted from blood. The label giving this sample's cell subset or site can be read as: CD45RA+ positively selected. The nucleotide sequence reads as follows: TGTGCCAGCAGCGAGGGGGGTTACGAGCAGTACTTC. Its translation is CASSEGGYEQYF.